This TCR beta chain was retrieved from a study of cytomegalovirus exposure and HLA in healthy donors (dated by TCRdb to about 2017). With regard to the full study: In an earlier analysis of 587 of the donors, 276 Gb of sequence data and 95 million to 130 million unique TCR beta sequences from 150 million to 200 million T cells were reported. Approximately 300 gigabases of sequencing data and approximately 85 million unique TCR sequences were included in an early release covering about 700 HLA-typed donors. Of the approximately 400 genotyped donors, 81% fell in the genetic ancestry cluster associated with self-reported Caucasian donors. The aim of the study was to test whether cataloging public T cell receptors could identify signatures of past pathogen exposure. The study used immunosequencing to profile the T cell repertoires of some 600 subjects and linked those repertoires to cytomegalovirus serostatus. In addition to the first cohort of roughly 670 subjects, a separate validation cohort of over 90 different subjects was used. High-throughput TCR immunosequencing, statistical association of individual TCRs with disease status, and machine learning were combined to predict cytomegalovirus infection status. A later analysis re-examined previously published TCR beta repertoires from around 670 donors and added high-resolution HLA genotyping to investigate patterns of TCR occurrence. The later analysis used no new phenotypic data to find candidate immune exposures, relying instead on TCR beta sequences and their occurrence across donors. In an earlier analysis of 587 of the donors, high-throughput TCR beta sequencing was used to judge whether each TCR beta V gene segment behaved as functional or pseudogenic. Donor age, sex, ethnicity and CMV serostatus were compiled alongside the repertoire data. Genome-wide SNP genotypes for about three fifths of the roughly 700 donors were used in a later genetic analysis, which treated that subset as a discovery cohort. Every discovery cohort repertoire had been produced on one sequencing platform. Class I and class II HLA loci were covered by the typing at four-digit resolution. Typing coverage differed by locus: A, B, C, DRB1 and DQB1 were typed in about 620-630 donors, DQA1 in 522, DPA1 in 600 to 610, and DPB1 in just under 490. Roughly 5 DR-DQ haplotypes were handled as single units for association and clustering, since linkage in the cohort was strong. Among about 360 genotyped donors of the cohort, an average of around 240,000 unique TCR beta nucleotide sequences were sequenced per donor, roughly 20% of them non-productive. Study-level results and caveats: Most TCR sequences were seen in very few donors, while some public TCRs were found in many individuals. An association between a missense DCLRE1C variant and V-gene and J-gene trimming of TCR beta chains was found in a later genetic analysis and replicated in an independent cohort. The 87-base-pair reads could not distinguish some IMGT-functional V segments, including TRBV6-2 and TRBV6-3, so those segments were excluded. In a later genetic analysis, fewer N-insertions in productive TCRs were reported among donors in an Asian-associated ancestry cluster than the approximately 630-donor mean. In both the original and validation cohorts, the classifier was reported to diagnose cytomegalovirus status with high specificity and sensitivity. CMV serostatus was the only immune exposure information available for the cohort. In a later analysis, TCR association rates were found to vary across HLA loci, with the most associated TCRs seen for DRB1 alleles and the fewest for HLA-C alleles. Correlated functional status among segregating V segments might reflect linkage disequilibrium, but an unknown experimental factor could not be ruled out. The sequencing pipeline was judged likely to have produced a cluster of highly shared sequence variants as a technical artifact. A later analysis found that HLA-associated TCR beta chains were more clonally expanded and had lower generation probabilities than equally common non-associated chains. According to a later analysis, most CMV-associated TCR beta chains appeared to be HLA-restricted, and the HLA associations seemed to be driven largely by CMV exposure. The earlier analysis of 587 of the donors excluded about 16 rarely observed V segments, including chromosome 9 orphons, because counts were too low. An earlier analysis of some 560 of the donors showed that most TCR beta V segments appeared in productive rearrangements either about 87% or about 30% of the time, which broadly matched IMGT annotations. The study gave a list of about 150 TCR beta chains associated with cytomegalovirus. Specific HLA alleles were associated with about 17,000 TCR beta sequences at a false discovery rate of 0.05 in a later analysis. When HLA alleles, especially DR and DQ, strongly co-occurred, TCR associations were difficult to assign to individual alleles. Because HLA typing was missing for some donors at each locus, association tests included only the typed subset. The cohort was sequenced for TCR beta chains only, and without alpha or paired-chain data the features that could be detected were limited. Roughly uniform sequencing depth across donors was assumed in presence/absence analyses, although this assumption may not hold. In vitro tests confirmed that a few of the cytomegalovirus-associated TCR beta chains recognize cytomegalovirus antigens. In a later analysis, several top co-occurrence clusters were reported to appear linked to parvovirus B19, influenza, CMV and Epstein-Barr virus. The authors suggested that the approach could potentially be generalized to other disease states and immunological phenotypes. A further reported finding was that TCR beta sequences accurately predicted the HLA-A and HLA-B alleles for most subjects in the first cohort.

This clone showed up just once. Its antigen target is currently unknown. No much larger clone is present one base from it, and per-base qualities are unavailable. In total, approximately 610 healthy bone marrow donors made up the cohort. Cohort members were all nominally healthy when sampled, although unrecorded immune exposures were likely present. The donor tested CMV seropositive and was one of the 289 seropositive cohort members. Each donor provided a peripheral blood sample, and peripheral blood mononuclear cells were used for TCR beta sequencing. The Qiagen DNeasy Blood Extraction Kit was used to extract genomic DNA from the blood cell samples. The library was obtained by the immunoSEQ multiplex PCR assay. For the multiplex PCR, a mixture combining 60 forward primers for TCR Vbeta segments and 13 reverse primers for TCR Jbeta segments was used. The CDR3 region of rearranged TCR beta genes was amplified from genomic DNA with a multiplex PCR assay. The amplified TCR beta libraries were sequenced on the Illumina HiSeq System as 87-base-pair reads. In the paper's pipeline: Across the 666 repertoires, a later analysis counted 80 million or so unique TCR beta chains, approximately 12 million of which were shared by at least two donors. Raw reads were error-corrected and collapsed into unique sequences with a nearest-neighbor algorithm that merged closely related sequences to remove PCR and sequencing errors. Alignment of CDR3 sequences to IMGT reference sequences was used to assign V, D and J gene segments. Each retained sequence needed at least a six-nucleotide match to both a V gene segment and a J gene segment. A rearrangement counted as productive if the CDR3 had no stop codons and remained in frame with V and J, and every other rearrangement counted as non-productive. CDR3 was defined according to IMGT convention as the region running from the second conserved V-encoded cysteine to the conserved J-encoded phenylalanine. Sequences without an unambiguous match to a single V gene segment were excluded from the earlier analysis of about 630 of the donors. An earlier analysis of almost 600 of the donors classified V segments as functional when productive rearrangements were above 56.7% and as segregating when the standard deviation between donors was above 5%. A statistical classification framework was built to diagnose cytomegalovirus status from the catalog of TCR beta chain sequences. In a later analysis, V and J genes were assigned by comparing TCR nucleotide sequences against IMGT/GENE-DB human TR gene sequences. In a later analysis, CDR3 sequences and most-parsimonious VDJ recombination scenarios were assigned using the TCRdist pipeline. In a later analysis, every TCR beta chain was defined by the combination of its CDR3 amino acid sequence and its V-gene family, and reads without a unique V-gene family were dropped. In a later analysis, a few hundred highly shared, low-generation-probability nucleotide sequences were removed to address suspected cross-contamination and a sequencing artifact. In a later analysis, a clonal expansion index was calculated for each public chain from normalized within-repertoire ranks of inferred template counts. In a later analysis, generation probabilities were computed using a VDJ recombination model fitted to out-of-frame rearrangements, and the results were checked against IGoR. In a later analysis, TCR-TCR, TCR-HLA and TCR-CMV co-occurrence was scored with hypergeometric tests, and a repertoire-size bias correction was applied to TCR pairs. False discovery rates were estimated in a later analysis by permuting HLA or CMV assignments 20 times. In a later analysis, co-occurring TCRs were grouped using DBSCAN, with TCRdist sequence similarity added in when clustering inside HLA-allele-positive subsets. Repertoires with fewer than 30,000 or more than 120,000 public chains, plus five repertoires with anomalous nucleotide sharing, were excluded from co-occurrence clustering. Here the immuneACCESS table is served through TCRdb, limited to in-frame sequences with V and J called. Missing clones are a known gap in these copies; in checked studies unresolved V genes cover under half, and the rest lacks a known reason. That table supplies the V and J calls and clone size; D and trimming were determined from the DNA. Within this sample are around 180,000 clones, with roughly four fifths of them counted one time only. The ten largest clones capture under 5% of the sample.

The germline V gene supplies CDR1 LGHNA and CDR2 YNFKEQ. The junction shows trimming of 4 bases on V and 3 bases on J, and the gene matches do not reach 9 bases of it. The CDR3 holds 17 amino acids from the cysteine to the phenylalanine. Only the CDR3 DNA is retained, 51 bases long and in frame from the first base. Rearrangement joined TRBV4-2 to TRBJ2-7, with 13 junctional bases fitting TRBD2. The source of this sequence is a girl aged 5 to 17 in good health and CMV-seropositive. Specimen: PBMCs. CDR3 region: CASSLQVGTSGDYEQYF. The DNA sequence is TGTGCCAGCAGCCTCCAGGTCGGGACTAGCGGGGACTACGAGCAGTACTTC.